This entry features one T cell receptor (beta chain) sequence. What it binds is not known. The PCR employed 60 Vbeta primers together with 13 Jbeta primers. Some clones are missing from TCRdb's copy, which holds only in-frame ones; the method was immunoSEQ multiplex PCR. The repertoire holds about 140,000 clones, with about 85% as singletons. The data were obtained in a study of cytomegalovirus exposure and HLA in healthy donors. Study-wide background: Earlier, fewer than 130 million unique TCR beta sequences were recovered from roughly 180 million T cells by an analysis. For the 300 to 400 genotyped donors, 75% to 90% fell within the Caucasian-associated ancestry cluster. Study-wide findings and caveats: Through in vitro validation, a few CMV-associated chains were shown to be specific for CMV antigens. In a later analysis, donors in an Asian-associated ancestry cluster reportedly had fewer N-insertions in productive TCRs than the cohort mean.

CDR1 and CDR2 (germline): MNHEY, SVGAGI. The CDR3 covers 12 residues. Trimming removed 6 bases from V and 6 bases from J, with 12 bases in between. Sequencing was done on a sample of PBMCs. The TCR sequence derives from a female donor in good health and CMV-seronegative. The chain is built from TRBV6-5 and TRBJ2-7; D not certain. The CDR3 DNA reads as TGTGCCAGCAGCACACCGCTCCTCGAGCAGTACTTC. As protein: CASSTPLLEQYF.